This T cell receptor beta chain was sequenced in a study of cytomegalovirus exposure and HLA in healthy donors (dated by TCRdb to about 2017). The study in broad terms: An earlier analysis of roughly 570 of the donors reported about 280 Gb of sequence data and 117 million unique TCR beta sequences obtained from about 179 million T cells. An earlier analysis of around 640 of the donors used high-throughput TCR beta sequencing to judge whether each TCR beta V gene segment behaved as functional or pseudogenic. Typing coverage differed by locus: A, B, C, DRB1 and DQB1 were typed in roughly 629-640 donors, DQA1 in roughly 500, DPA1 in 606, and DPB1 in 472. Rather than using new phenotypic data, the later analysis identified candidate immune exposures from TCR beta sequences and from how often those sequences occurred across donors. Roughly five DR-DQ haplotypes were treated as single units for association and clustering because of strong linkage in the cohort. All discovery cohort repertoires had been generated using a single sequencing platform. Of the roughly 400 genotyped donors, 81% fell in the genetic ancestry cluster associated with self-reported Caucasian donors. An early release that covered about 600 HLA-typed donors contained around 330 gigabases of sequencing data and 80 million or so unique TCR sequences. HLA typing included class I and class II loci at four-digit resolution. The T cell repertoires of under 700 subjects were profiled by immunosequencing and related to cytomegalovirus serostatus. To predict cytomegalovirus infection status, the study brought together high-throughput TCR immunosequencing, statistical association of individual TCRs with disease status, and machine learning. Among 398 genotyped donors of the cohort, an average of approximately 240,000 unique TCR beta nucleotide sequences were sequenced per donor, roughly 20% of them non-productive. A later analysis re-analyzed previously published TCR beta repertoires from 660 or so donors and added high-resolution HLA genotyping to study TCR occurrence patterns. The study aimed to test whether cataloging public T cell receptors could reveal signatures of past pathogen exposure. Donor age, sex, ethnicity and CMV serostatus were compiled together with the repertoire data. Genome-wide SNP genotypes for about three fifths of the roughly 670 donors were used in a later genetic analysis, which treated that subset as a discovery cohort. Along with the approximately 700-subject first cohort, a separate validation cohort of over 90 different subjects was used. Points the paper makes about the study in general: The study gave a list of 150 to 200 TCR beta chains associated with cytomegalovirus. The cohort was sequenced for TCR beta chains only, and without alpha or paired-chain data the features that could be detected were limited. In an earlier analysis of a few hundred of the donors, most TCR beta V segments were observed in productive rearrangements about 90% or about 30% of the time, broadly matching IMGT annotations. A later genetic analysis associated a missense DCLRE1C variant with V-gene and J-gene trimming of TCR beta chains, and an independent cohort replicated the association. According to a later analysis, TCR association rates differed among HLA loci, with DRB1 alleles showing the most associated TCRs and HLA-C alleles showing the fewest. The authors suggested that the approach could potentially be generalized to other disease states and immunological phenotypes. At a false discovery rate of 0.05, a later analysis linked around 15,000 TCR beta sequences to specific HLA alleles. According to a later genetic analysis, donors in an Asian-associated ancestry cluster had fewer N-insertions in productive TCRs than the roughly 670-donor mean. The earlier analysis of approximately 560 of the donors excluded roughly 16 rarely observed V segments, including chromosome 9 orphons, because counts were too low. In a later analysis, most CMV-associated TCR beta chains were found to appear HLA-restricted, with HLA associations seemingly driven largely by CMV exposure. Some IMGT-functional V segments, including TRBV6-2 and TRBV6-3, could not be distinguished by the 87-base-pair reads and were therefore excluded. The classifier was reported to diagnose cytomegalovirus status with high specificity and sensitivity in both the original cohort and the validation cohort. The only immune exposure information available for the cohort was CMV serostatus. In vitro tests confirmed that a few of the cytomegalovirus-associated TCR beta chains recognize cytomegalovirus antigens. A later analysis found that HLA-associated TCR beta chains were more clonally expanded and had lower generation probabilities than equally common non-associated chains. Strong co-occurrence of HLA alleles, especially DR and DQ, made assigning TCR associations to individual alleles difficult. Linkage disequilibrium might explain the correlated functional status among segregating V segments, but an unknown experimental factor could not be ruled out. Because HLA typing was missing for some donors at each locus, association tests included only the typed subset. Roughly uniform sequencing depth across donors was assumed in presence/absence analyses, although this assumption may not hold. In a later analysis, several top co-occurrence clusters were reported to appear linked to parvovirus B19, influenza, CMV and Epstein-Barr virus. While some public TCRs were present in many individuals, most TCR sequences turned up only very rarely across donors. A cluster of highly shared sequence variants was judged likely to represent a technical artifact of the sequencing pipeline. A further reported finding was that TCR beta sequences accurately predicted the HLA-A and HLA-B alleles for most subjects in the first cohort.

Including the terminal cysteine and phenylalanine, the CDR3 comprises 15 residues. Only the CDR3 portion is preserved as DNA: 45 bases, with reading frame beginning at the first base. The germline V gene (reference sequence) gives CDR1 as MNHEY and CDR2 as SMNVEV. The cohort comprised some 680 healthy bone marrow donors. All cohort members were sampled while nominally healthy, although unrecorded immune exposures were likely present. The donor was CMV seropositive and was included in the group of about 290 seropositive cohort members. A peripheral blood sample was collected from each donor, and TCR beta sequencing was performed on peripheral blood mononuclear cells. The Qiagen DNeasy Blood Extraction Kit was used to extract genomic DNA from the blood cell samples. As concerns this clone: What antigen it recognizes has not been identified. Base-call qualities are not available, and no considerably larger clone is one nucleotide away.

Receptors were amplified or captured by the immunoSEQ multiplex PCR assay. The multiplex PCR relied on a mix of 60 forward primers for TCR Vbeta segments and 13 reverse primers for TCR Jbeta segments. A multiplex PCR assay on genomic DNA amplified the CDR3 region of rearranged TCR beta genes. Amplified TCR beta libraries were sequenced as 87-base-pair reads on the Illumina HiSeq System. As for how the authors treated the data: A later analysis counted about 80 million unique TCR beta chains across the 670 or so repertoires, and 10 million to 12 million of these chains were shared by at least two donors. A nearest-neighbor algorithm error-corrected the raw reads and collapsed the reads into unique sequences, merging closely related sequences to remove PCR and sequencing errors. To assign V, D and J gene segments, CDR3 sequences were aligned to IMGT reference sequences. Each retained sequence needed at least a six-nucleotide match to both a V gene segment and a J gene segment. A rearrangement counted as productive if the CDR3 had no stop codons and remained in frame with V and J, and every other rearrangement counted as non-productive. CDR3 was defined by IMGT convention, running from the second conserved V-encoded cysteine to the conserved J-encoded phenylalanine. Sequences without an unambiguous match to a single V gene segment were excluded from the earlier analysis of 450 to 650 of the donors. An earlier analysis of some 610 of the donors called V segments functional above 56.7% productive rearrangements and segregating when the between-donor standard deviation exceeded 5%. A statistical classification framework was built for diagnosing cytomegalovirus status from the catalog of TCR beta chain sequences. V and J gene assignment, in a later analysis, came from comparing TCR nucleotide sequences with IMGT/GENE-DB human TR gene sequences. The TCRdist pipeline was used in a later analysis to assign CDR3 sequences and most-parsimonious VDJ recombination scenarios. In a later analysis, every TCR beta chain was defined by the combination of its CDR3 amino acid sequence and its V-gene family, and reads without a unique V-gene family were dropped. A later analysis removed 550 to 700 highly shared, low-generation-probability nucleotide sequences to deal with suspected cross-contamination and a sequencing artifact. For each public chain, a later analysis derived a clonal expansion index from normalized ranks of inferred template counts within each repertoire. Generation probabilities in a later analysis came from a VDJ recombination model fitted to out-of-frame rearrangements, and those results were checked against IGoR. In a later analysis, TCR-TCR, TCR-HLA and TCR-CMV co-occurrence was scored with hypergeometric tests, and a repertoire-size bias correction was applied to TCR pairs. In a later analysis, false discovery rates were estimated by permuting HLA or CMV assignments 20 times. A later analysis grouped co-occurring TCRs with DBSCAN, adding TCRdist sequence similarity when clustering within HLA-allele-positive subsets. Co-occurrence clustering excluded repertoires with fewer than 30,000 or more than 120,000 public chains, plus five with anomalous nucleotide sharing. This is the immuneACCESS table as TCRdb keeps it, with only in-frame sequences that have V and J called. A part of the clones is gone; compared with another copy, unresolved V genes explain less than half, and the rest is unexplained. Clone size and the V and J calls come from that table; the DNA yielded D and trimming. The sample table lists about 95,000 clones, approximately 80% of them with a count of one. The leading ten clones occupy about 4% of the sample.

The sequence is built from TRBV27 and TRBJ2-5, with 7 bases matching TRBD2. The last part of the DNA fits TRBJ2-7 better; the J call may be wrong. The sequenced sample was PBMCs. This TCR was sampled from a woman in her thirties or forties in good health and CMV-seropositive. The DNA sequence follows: TGTGCCAGCACCAGAAGCGGGAACGGAGGCTACGAGCAGTACTTC. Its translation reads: CASTRSGNGGYEQYF.